These 31 T cell receptor beta chains originate from one sample sequenced in a study of cytomegalovirus exposure and HLA in healthy donors. The primer mix had 60 Vbeta and 13 Jbeta primers. Sequencing was performed with immunoSEQ multiplex PCR; in TCRdb, only in-frame clones are kept and a portion is missing. The sample consists of over 130,000 clones, 70% to 85% of them appearing once. Sequenced input: PBMCs. The source of these receptors is a male donor in good health and CMV-seronegative.

This chain links TRBV6-5 with TRBJ2-1, with 8 bases matching TRBD2. Germline trimming cut 11 bases from V and 5 bases from J; bases unmatched to any gene: 5. The CDR3 is made up of 12 amino acids. In germline, CDR1 is MNHEY, CDR2 SVGAGI. CDR3 sequence (DNA): TGTGCCTCGGGACTAGGGAACAATGAGCAGTTCTTC. Its translation is CASGLGNNEQFF.

This clone has a handful of counts. This chain uses TRBV13 with TRBJ2-2, with D possibly matching TRBD2 (6 bases). Germline V CDR1 and CDR2: PRHDT, FYEKMQ (reference sequence). There are 14 residues in the CDR3. Deletions cut 9 bases from V and 4 bases from J, with 15 bases between. The DNA for the CDR3 is TGTGCCAGTCTAGGAGGGCCGGGCACCGGGGAGCTGTTTTTT. It encodes CASLGGPGTGELFF. The full variable domain, its missing parts supplied by reference TRBV13 and TRBJ2-2, is AAGVIQSPRHLIKEKRETATLKCYPIPRHDTVYWYQQGPGQDPQFLISFYEKMQSDKGSIPDRFSAQQFSDYHSELNMSSLELGDSALYFCASLGGPGTGELFFGEGSRLTVL.

This clone was recorded only once. Other DNA sequences in the sample encode the same CDR3. The CDR3 loop is CASSPGLNNEQFF. CDR3 in DNA: TGTGCCAGCAGCCCGGGACTAAACAATGAGCAGTTCTTC. The chain joins TRBV11-2 to TRBJ2-1; TRBD2 agrees at 7 bases. V was pared by 5 bases and J by 5 bases, with 3 bases of the junction left unmatched. Germline loops: CDR1 SGHAT, CDR2 FQNNGV. There are 13 residues in the CDR3.

This clone was counted once. This chain uses TRBV28 with TRBJ2-1, with 8 nucleotides matching TRBD2. Germline loops: CDR1 MDHEN, CDR2 SYDVKM. This CDR3 spans 15 amino acids. V lost 1 base, J lost 3 bases, and 2 bases stayed unmatched. CDR3 loop: CASSLLAGHYNEQFF. CDR3 in DNA: TGTGCCAGCAGTTTATTAGCGGGACACTACAATGAGCAGTTCTTC.

As for this clone: Different DNA sequences within this sample yield the same CDR3. The chain joins TRBV27 to TRBJ1-2; D remains unclear. V was pared by 4 bases and J by 4 bases, with 4 bases between. The CDR3 has 11 residues. Germline CDR1 is MNHEY and CDR2 is SMNVEV (reference sequence). CDR3 residues: CASSSGYGYTF. In DNA form, the CDR3 reads TGTGCCAGCAGTTCAGGCTATGGCTACACCTTC.

V and J are TRBV13 and TRBJ2-7; 7 bases are a match to TRBD1. After removal of 5 bases from V and 4 bases from J, the junction contained 2 bases not matched to a gene. CDR3 length: 12 amino acids. Germline V CDR1 and CDR2: PRHDT, FYEKMQ (reference sequence). The CDR3 DNA is TGTGCCAGCAGCCCGGACAGGTACGAGCAGTACTTC. Protein: CASSPDRYEQYF. The whole variable domain, remainder taken from reference TRBV13 and TRBJ2-7, is AAGVIQSPRHLIKEKRETATLKCYPIPRHDTVYWYQQGPGQDPQFLISFYEKMQSDKGSIPDRFSAQQFSDYHSELNMSSLELGDSALYFCASSPDRYEQYFGPGTRLTVT.

The chain recombines TRBV4-3 with TRBJ2-1, with 7 nucleotides matching TRBD2. Losses at the gene ends were 0 bases for V and 2 bases for J; bases not matched to a gene: 4. The CDR3 sequence is 16 residues long. Germline loops: CDR1 LGHNA, CDR2 YSLEER. DNA for the CDR3: TGCGCCAGCAGCCAAGAGCGTCGGGGGGCCTACAATGAGCAGTTCTTC. This gives the protein CASSQERRGAYNEQFF.

The genes are TRBV28 and TRBJ1-5; TRBD1 is a possible D gene (5 bases). CDR3 length: 15 amino acids. Germline values: CDR1 MDHEN, CDR2 SYDVKM. V gave up 6 bases and J gave up 5 bases, with 17 bases separating them. CDR3 region: CASSPLETAYQPQHF. In DNA, the CDR3 is TGTGCCAGCAGCCCCCTAGAGACAGCCTATCAGCCCCAGCATTTT.

This chain uses TRBV4-1 with TRBJ2-2; 8 positions agree with TRBD1. Germline lookup yields CDR1 MGHRA and CDR2 YSYEKL. This CDR3 comprises 17 residues. V was clipped by 0 bases and J by 3 bases; unmatched bases: 6. The CDR3: CASSQDGTGLDTGELFF. The CDR3 nucleotides read TGCGCCAGCAGCCAAGATGGGACAGGCCTCGACACCGGGGAGCTGTTTTTT.

V and J are TRBV7-9 and TRBJ2-3; 10 bases match TRBD2. V was pared by 10 bases and J by 3 bases, with 10 bases of the junction left unmatched. There are 15 residues in the CDR3. Per the germline V gene, CDR1 is SEHNR and CDR2 is FQNEAQ (reference sequence). CDR3 nucleotide sequence: TGTGCCATCAGATCCCTAGCGGGAGAGACAGATACGCAGTATTTT. It specifies CAIRSLAGETDTQYF.

This clone occurred many times. This sequence joins TRBV6-4 and TRBJ2-1, with 11 bases matching TRBD2. Germline trimming cut 0 bases from V and 14 bases from J; bases unmatched to any gene: 9. The CDR3 is 15 amino acids. The germline CDR1 and CDR2 sequences are MRHNA and SNTAGT. This CDR3 reads CASSDSSGTSGGEFF. For the CDR3, the DNA is TGTGCCAGCAGTGACTCCTCCGGGACTAGCGGAGGGGAGTTCTTC.

The sample holds a few counts of this clone. The V and J genes are TRBV5-6 and TRBJ2-3; no definite D call. The CDR3 contains 14 residues. Deletions cut 0 bases from V and 2 bases from J, with 7 bases between. Germline lookup yields CDR1 SGHDT and CDR2 YYEEEE. The CDR3 protein is CASSLDSFTDTQYF. CDR3 bases: TGTGCCAGCAGCTTGGATAGTTTCACAGATACGCAGTATTTT.

The sample holds a few counts of this clone. This rearrangement joins TRBV4-3 to TRBJ1-5; TRBD1 agrees at 9 bases. This CDR3 region has 16 residues. J gave up 6 bases and V 3 bases, and 9 bases lay outside the gene matches. The germline V gene encodes CDR1 LGHNA and CDR2 YSLEER. The CDR3 sequence is CASSQDTGGGGQPQHF. The CDR3 nucleotides are TGCGCCAGCAGCCAGGATACAGGGGGCGGAGGTCAGCCCCAGCATTTT.

In its sample, this clone was seen once. The chain couples TRBV7-9 to TRBJ2-7; TRBD2 matches at 10 bases. The J segment lost 2 bases and the V segment lost 5 bases, leaving 3 bases of the junction unmatched. This CDR3 has 14 residues. Germline loops: CDR1 SEHNR, CDR2 FQNEAQ (reference sequence). CDR3 residues: CASSTSGEPYEQYF. The CDR3 nucleotides read TGTGCCAGCAGCACTAGCGGGGAACCCTACGAGCAGTACTTC. The full variable domain, rest sourced from reference TRBV7-9 and TRBJ2-7, is DTGVSQNPRHKITKRGQNVTFRCDPISEHNRLYWYRQTLGQGPEFLTYFQNEAQLEKSRLLSDRFSAERPKGSFSTLEIQRTEQGDSAMYLCASSTSGEPYEQYFGPGTRLTVT.

This chain uses TRBV1 with TRBJ1-4; the table names TRBD1, a call not compared with the DNA. TRBV1 is described as a pseudogene. The CDR3 consists of 20 residues. The CDR3 DNA reads as TGCACCAGCAGCCTCTTCTTAAGTCTGGGACAAAAAGCAACTAATGAAAAACTGTTTTTT. Protein product: CTSSLFLSLGQKATNEKLFF.

The chain joins TRBV4-1 to TRBJ2-7, with D perhaps TRBD2 (5 bases). This CDR3 comprises 14 residues. Germline V lookup: CDR1 MGHRA, CDR2 YSYEKL. Trimming cost V 0 bases and J 7 bases, with 13 bases left between them. CDR3 coding DNA: TGCGCCAGCAGCCAAGAGCCCGTGTGGAGGGAGCAGTACTTC. This codes for CASSQEPVWREQYF.

This chain links TRBV6-6 with TRBJ2-7; 7 bases agree with TRBD2. The germline V gene has CDR1 MNHNY and CDR2 SVGAGI (reference sequence). The CDR3 totals 14 residues. V trimming: 7 bases; J trimming: 2 bases; junction bases outside the gene matches: 8. The DNA of the CDR3 is TGTGCCAGCACCCACGACGGGAGGCCCTACGAGCAGTACTTC. It yields the protein CASTHDGRPYEQYF.

J is TRBJ1-2 and V is TRBV7-9; maybe TRBD1 (5 bases). V dropped 2 bases and J dropped 5 bases, with 15 bases sitting between them. Per germline, CDR1 SEHNR and CDR2 FQNEAQ (reference sequence). This CDR3 contains 15 residues. The CDR3 region is CASSLSAGGAYGYTF. The CDR3 DNA is TGTGCCAGCAGCTTATCCGCCGGTGGGGCGTATGGCTACACCTTC.

This clone was found a few times. The chain combines TRBV2 with TRBJ2-1; possibly TRBD2 for D (6 bases). This CDR3 has 11 residues. Per the germline V gene, CDR1 is SNHLY and CDR2 is FYNNEI. CDR3 DNA sequence: TGTGCGGAGGGAGGATACAATGAGCAGTTCTTC. It yields the protein CAEGGYNEQFF.

This clone was seen only a few times. The gene calls are TRBV19 and TRBJ1-5, with D uncertain. With 6 bases removed from V and 7 bases from J, the gap between germline ends came to 10 bases. The germline gives CDR1 LNHDA, CDR2 SQIVND (reference sequence). The length of the CDR3 is 12 residues. The DNA for the CDR3 is TGTGCCAGTAGACTCCCCGGGCAGCCCCAGCATTTT. Protein sequence: CASRLPGQPQHF.

The V call is TRBV2, the J call TRBJ2-3; 10 bases fit TRBD2. The CDR3 length is 19 residues. V shed 8 bases and J 1 base; nucleotides not matched to a gene: 18. CDR1 SNHLY and CDR2 FYNNEI come from the germline V gene. The CDR3: CASPPASGGQAKGTDTQYF. The CDR3 DNA reads TGTGCCAGCCCCCCGGCTAGCGGGGGTCAGGCTAAAGGCACAGATACGCAGTATTTT.

The V gene is TRBV5-1, the J gene TRBJ2-1; 12 bases agree with TRBD2. The germline V gene encodes CDR1 SGHRS and CDR2 YFSETQ. V was clipped by 4 bases and J by 7 bases; unmatched bases: 6. This CDR3 region has 15 residues. The CDR3 DNA reads TGCGCCAGCAGCGTGGGACTAGCGGGCGAAAATGAGCAGTTCTTC. This translates into CASSVGLAGENEQFF.

The V gene is TRBV6-5, the J gene TRBJ2-2; weak D call: TRBD1 (6 bases). There are 13 residues in the CDR3. Germline V gene lookup returns CDR1 MNHEY and CDR2 SVGAGI. V was trimmed by 8 bases and J by 1 base, leaving 8 bases between them. The CDR3: CASEGENTGELFF. CDR3 nucleotide sequence: TGTGCCAGCGAGGGGGAGAACACCGGGGAGCTGTTTTTT.

This clone was seen a single time. The chain has TRBV2 and TRBJ2-1, with TRBD2 identical over 9 bases. There are 15 residues in the CDR3. V gave up 7 bases and J gave up 4 bases; unmatched junction bases: 8. Germline V gene sequence: CDR1 SNHLY, CDR2 FYNNEI. The CDR3 DNA follows: TGTGCCAGCAATAAGCGGGAGGCCTTTTACAATGAGCAGTTCTTC. Its translation: CASNKREAFYNEQFF.

The J gene is TRBJ2-7, the V gene TRBV27; D may be TRBD1 (6 bases). The CDR3 length is 14 residues. CDR1 is MNHEY, CDR2 SMNVEV, per germline (reference sequence). V lost 7 bases and J lost 4, with 17 bases in between. The CDR3 spells CASIKGDPAYEQYF. The CDR3 DNA sequence: TGTGCCAGCATTAAGGGGGATCCGGCGTACGAGCAGTACTTC.

This chain links TRBV4-3 with TRBJ2-5; TRBD2 aligns across 12 bases. This CDR3 has 15 residues. CDR1 is LGHNA and CDR2 is YSLEER in the germline V gene. Germline trimming cut 1 base from V and 5 bases from J; bases unmatched to any gene: 2. The CDR3 sequence: CASSQGLAGGETQYF. The CDR3 bases are TGCGCCAGCAGCCAAGGGCTAGCGGGAGGGGAGACCCAGTACTTC.

The V call is TRBV7-9, the J call TRBJ1-2; unclear D gene. V was pared by 2 bases and J by 4 bases, with 11 bases between. From germline, CDR1 is SEHNR and CDR2 FQNEAQ (reference sequence). CDR3 size: 14 residues. The CDR3 nucleotides are TGTGCCAGCAGCTTATTAGGACTGATCTATGGCTACACCTTC. Protein: CASSLLGLIYGYTF.

This clone was seen a handful of times. V gene TRBV30 combines with J gene TRBJ1-1; a weak D match, TRBD1 (5 bases). Trimming removed 2 bases at V and 8 bases at J, with 9 bases between. Germline V gene lookup returns CDR1 GTSNPN and CDR2 SVGIG (reference sequence). CDR3 length: 11 amino acids. The CDR3 loop is CAWSFGGEAFF. In DNA form, the CDR3 reads TGTGCCTGGAGTTTCGGGGGGGAAGCTTTCTTT.

The chain employs TRBV7-3 and TRBJ1-2, with TRBD1 identical over 11 bases. The CDR3 is 14 amino acids. Germline values: CDR1 SGHTA, CDR2 FQGTGA. V was clipped by 0 bases and J by 8 bases; unmatched bases: 2. The CDR3 reads CASSLTGQGAGYTF. CDR3 nucleotides: TGTGCCAGCAGCTTAACCGGACAGGGGGCCGGCTACACCTTC.

The chain has TRBV7-6 and TRBJ2-2, with 7 positions matching TRBD1. CDR1 SGHVS and CDR2 FNYEAQ come from the germline V gene. The CDR3 is made up of 14 amino acids. V lost 5 bases, J lost 9 bases, and 9 bases stayed unmatched. In nucleotides, the CDR3 is TGTGCCAGCAGCAAAACAACAGGGGATCGGGAGCTGTTTTTT. Its protein product is CASSKTTGDRELFF.

The chain has TRBV5-5 and TRBJ1-5; possible D gene TRBD1, 5 bases. The ends were cut back, 0 bases at V and 3 bases at J, with 13 bases in the middle. From germline, CDR1 is SGHKS and CDR2 YYEKEE (reference sequence). This CDR3 is built from 16 residues. The CDR3 loop is CASSLDQNRYNQPQHF. The CDR3 DNA sequence: TGTGCCAGCAGCTTGGACCAAAACAGGTACAATCAGCCCCAGCATTTT.